Below are 2 T cell receptor beta chains sequenced from a single sample in a study of T cell responses to AZD1222 COVID-19 vaccine. TCRdb's copy holds only in-frame clones and misses some; the assay was immunoSEQ multiplex PCR. The sample records about 140,000 clones, under 95% being singletons. Sequenced material: peripheral blood, taken on day 0 of AZD1222 vaccination. Receptors were obtained from an adult in good health.

This clone was recorded only once. The V gene is TRBV6-1, the J gene TRBJ1-3; 12 nucleotides line up with TRBD1. V gave up 4 bases and J gave up 4 bases; unmatched junction bases: 11. The germline CDR1 and CDR2 sequences are MNHNS and SASEGT. The CDR3 extends over 18 amino acids. DNA of the CDR3: TGTGCCAGCAGTGTGGGACAGGGGGCGGAAGGAAAAGGAAACACCATATATTTT. Amino acid sequence: CASSVGQGAEGKGNTIYF.

J is TRBJ2-2 and V is TRBV5-1; D is unclear. V lost 2 bases, J lost 6 bases, and 2 bases lay in between. The germline CDR1 and CDR2 sequences are SGHRS and YFSETQ. The CDR3 is 11 amino acids. The CDR3 bases are TGCGCCAGCAGCTTTGCCGGGGAGCTGTTTTTT. Translated, it gives CASSFAGELFF.